The clone carrying this T cell receptor (beta chain) was picked up many times. Antigen: not known. In TCRdb, the 5' RACE reads were re-called with MiXCR into one record per CDR3 protein. The data contain over 50,000 distinct CDR3 sequences, approximately 6% of them singletons. The sample originates from a study of spatial heterogeneity in lung cancer. Study background: For the average unique TCR and UMI combination, more than 8.5 occurrences appeared in raw reads. General study findings and limits: Tumor TCRs that were ubiquitous and expanded showed up in blood more at resection than follow-up.

Time point defined: sample taken at primary tumor resection. Whole RNA came from tumor, nontumor lung or frozen PBMC and was sequenced without being sorted. The specimen comprised PBMCs, sampled at surgery. The sequence was collected from a female donor with early-stage non-small cell lung cancer.

The CDR3 DNA reads as TGTGCCAGCAGCTTACAGGGAGACTTGGAACCCCAGCATTTT. This gives the protein CASSLQGDLEPQHF. This chain connects TRBV7-9 to TRBJ1-5; weak D call: TRBD1 (5 bases). Germline values: CDR1 SEHNR, CDR2 FQNEAQ (reference sequence). The germline V and J ends were trimmed by 2 bases and 10 bases, with 15 bases remaining between them. The CDR3 covers 14 residues.